This T cell receptor beta chain was observed in a study of blood T cells in healthy people across ages. Per-sample PBMC isolation yielded at least 7 million cells. V shed 8 bases, J shed 3 bases, and the junction held 7 bases outside the gene matches. The germline gives CDR1 MNHEY, CDR2 SVGEGT. This CDR3 has 13 residues. Overall study findings and caveats: Naive CD4+ cells and diversity were both higher in long-lived donors than in aged donors. Researchers said unsorted PBMCs prevented a conclusive naive versus antigen-experienced comparison.

A second roughly 7 to 11 cycle PCR used barcoded and J-beta primers. The template-switch adaptor was a 5' adaptor with 12 random nucleotides. It tagged each cDNA molecule. MiXCR, run by TCRdb on the 5' RACE reads, gives a single entry per CDR3 protein. The data hold about 680,000 distinct CDR3 sequences, with 49% observed a single time. This clonotype was recorded a few times. What it recognizes is unknown. Sequenced material: blood. This chain joins TRBV6-2 or TRBV6-3 and TRBJ2-7; 7 bases line up with TRBD2. The clonotype was recovered from a woman in her fifties or sixties in good health. The CDR3 here is CASLGGSIYEQYF. CDR3 nucleotides: TGTGCCAGCCTTGGCGGGAGTATCTACGAGCAGTACTTC.